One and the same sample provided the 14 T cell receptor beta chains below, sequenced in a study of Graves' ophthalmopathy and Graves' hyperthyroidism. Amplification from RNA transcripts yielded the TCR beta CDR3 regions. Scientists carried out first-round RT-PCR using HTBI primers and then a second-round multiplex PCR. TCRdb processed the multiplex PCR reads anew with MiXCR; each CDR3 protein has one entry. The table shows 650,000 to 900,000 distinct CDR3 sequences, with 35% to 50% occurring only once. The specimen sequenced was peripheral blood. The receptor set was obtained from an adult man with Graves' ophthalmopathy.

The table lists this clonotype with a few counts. The CDR3 DNA reads TGTGCCAGTAGTATGTTTTTGGGTGGCTACACCTTC. This translates into CASSMFLGGYTF. This chain connects TRBV19 to TRBJ1-2; no firm D call. V lost 3 bases, J lost 7 bases, and 9 bases lay in between. The germline gives CDR1 LNHDA, CDR2 SQIVND (reference sequence). The CDR3 length is 12 residues.

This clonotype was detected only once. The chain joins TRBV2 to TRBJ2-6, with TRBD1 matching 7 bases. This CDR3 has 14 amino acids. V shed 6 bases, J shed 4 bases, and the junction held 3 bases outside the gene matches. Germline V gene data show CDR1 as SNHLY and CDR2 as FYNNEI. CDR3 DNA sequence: TGTGCCAGCAGGTACAGGGGAGGGGCCAACGTCCTGACTTTC. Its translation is CASRYRGGANVLTF.

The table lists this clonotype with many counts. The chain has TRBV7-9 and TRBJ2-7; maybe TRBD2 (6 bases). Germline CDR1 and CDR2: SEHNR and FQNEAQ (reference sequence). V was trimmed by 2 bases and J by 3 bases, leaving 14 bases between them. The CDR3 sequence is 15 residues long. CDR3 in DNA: TGTGCCAGCAGCTTACGCGCGGGGACCAACTACGAGCAGTACTTC. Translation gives CASSLRAGTNYEQYF.

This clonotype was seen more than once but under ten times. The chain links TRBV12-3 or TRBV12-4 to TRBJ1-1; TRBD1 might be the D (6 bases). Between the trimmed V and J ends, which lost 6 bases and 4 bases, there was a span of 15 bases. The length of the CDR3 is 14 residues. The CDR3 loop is CASSLTGTGTEAFF. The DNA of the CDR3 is TGTGCCAGCAGCCTTACAGGGACCGGCACTGAAGCTTTCTTT.

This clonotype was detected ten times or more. The CDR3 region has the DNA TGTGCCAGCGGACGGGACGATCAGCCCCAGCATTTT. This encodes CASGRDDQPQHF. The chain recombines TRBV6-5 with TRBJ1-5, with a weak D call TRBD1 (5 bases). The germline V gene encodes CDR1 MNHEY and CDR2 SVGAGI. The CDR3 has 12 amino acids. The germline V and J ends were trimmed by 8 bases and 5 bases, with 10 bases remaining between them.

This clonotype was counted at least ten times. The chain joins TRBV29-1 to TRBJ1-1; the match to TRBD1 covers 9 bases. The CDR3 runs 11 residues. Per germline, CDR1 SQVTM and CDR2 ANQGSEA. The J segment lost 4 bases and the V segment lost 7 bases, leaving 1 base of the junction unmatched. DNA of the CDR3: TGCAGCGCACAGGGGGCCACTGAAGCTTTCTTT. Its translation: CSAQGATEAFF.

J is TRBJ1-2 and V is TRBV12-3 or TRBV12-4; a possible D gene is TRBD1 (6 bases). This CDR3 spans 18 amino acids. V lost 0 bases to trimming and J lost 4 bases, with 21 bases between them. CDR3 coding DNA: TGTGCCAGCAGTTTAGCTTTGGGATCGACAGGCATATTCTATGGCTACACCTTC. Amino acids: CASSLALGSTGIFYGYTF.

The CDR3 spells CSSQDGQPNTEAFF. In DNA form, the CDR3 reads TGCAGCAGCCAAGATGGTCAGCCGAACACTGAAGCTTTCTTT. The rearrangement links TRBV29-1 to TRBJ1-1; D is ambiguous. CDR1 and CDR2 (germline): SQVTM, ANQGSEA. Trimming removed 8 bases from V and 1 base from J, with 17 bases in between. The CDR3 sequence is 14 residues long.

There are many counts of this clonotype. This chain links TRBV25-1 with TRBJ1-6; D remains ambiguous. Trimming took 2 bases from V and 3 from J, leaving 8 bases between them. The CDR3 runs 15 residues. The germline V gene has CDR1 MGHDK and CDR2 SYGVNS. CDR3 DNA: TGTGCCAGCAGTGAAGTGGTCGGCTATAATTCACCCCTCCACTTT. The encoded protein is CASSEVVGYNSPLHF.

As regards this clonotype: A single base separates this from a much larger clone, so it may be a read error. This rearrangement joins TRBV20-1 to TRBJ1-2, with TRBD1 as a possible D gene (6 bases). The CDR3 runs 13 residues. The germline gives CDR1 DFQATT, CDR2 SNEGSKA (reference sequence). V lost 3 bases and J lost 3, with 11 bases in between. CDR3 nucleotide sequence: TGCAGTGCTAGTTCCTCAGGGGACTATGGCTACACCTTC. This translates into CSASSSGDYGYTF.

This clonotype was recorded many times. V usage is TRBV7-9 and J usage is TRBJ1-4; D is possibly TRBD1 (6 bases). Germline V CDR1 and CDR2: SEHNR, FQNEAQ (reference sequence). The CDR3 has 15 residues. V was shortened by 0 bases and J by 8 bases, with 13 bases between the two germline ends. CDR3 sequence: CASSLAGTTGEKLFF. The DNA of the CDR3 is TGTGCCAGCAGCTTAGCGGGGACCACAGGGGAAAAACTGTTTTTT.

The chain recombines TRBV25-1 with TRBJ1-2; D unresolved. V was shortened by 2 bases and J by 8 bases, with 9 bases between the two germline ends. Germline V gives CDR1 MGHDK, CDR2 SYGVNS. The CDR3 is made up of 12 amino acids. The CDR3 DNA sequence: TGTGCCAGCAGTGAACGTGGTGGGGGCTACACCTTC. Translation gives CASSERGGGYTF.

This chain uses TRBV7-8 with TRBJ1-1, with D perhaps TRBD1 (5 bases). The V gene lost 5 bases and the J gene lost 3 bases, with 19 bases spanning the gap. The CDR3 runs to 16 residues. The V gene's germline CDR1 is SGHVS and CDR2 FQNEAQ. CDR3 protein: CASSVYAGAAYTEAFF. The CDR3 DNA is TGTGCCAGCAGCGTATACGCCGGGGCGGCCTACACTGAAGCTTTCTTT.

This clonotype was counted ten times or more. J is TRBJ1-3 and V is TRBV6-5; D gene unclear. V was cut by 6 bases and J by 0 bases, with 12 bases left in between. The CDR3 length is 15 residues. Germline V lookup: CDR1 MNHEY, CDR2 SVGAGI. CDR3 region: CASSNARTSGNTIYF. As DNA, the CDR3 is TGTGCCAGCAGCAACGCAAGGACCTCTGGAAACACCATATATTTT.